Sequencing of this TCR beta chain was carried out in a study of blood T cell repertoires in COVID-19. Participant reports of clinical history set cohort assignment. CDR1 and CDR2 (germline): MNHEY, SVGAGI. Trimming removed 6 bases from V and 7 bases from J, with 6 bases in between. The CDR3 is made up of 11 amino acids. Profiling relied on immunoSEQ multiplex PCR, and the TCRdb table lists in-frame clones only, not all of them. Of 290,000 or so clones listed, roughly 80% are singletons. The chain employs TRBV6-5 and TRBJ2-2; D is uncertain. The source material was PBMCs or T cells enriched from blood (not recorded which). The sequence was collected from a man aged 40-49 years who had been exposed to COVID-19. The CDR3 DNA reads as TGTGCCAGCAGGCAGATCGGGGAGCTGTTTTTT. Its translation: CASRQIGELFF.